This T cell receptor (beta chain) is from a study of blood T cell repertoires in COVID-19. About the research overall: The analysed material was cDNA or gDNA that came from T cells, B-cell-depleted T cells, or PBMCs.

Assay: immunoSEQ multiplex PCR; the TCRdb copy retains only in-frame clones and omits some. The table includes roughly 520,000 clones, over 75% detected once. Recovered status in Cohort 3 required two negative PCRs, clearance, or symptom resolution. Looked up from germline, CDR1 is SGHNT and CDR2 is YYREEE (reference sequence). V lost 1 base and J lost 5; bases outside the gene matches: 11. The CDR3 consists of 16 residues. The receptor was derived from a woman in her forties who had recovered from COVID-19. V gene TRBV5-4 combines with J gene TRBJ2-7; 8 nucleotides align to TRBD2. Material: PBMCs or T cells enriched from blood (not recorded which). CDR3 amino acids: CASSLSPGLESDEQYF. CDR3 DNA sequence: TGTGCCAGCAGCTTGAGTCCGGGACTAGAGTCGGACGAGCAGTACTTC.